The next 5 T cell receptor beta chains were all read from a single sample in a study of blood T cell repertoires in COVID-19. Only in-frame clones appear in the TCRdb table, and some are missing; sequencing was by immunoSEQ multiplex PCR. The table lists approximately 87,000 clones, approximately 78% of them singletons. Source material: peripheral blood. These receptors were collected from a woman over 75 with acute or convalescent COVID-19.

The chain couples TRBV19 to TRBJ2-2, with 7 bases fitting TRBD1. V lost 4 bases and J lost 4; bases outside the gene matches: 9. The CDR3 spans 16 residues. Germline V gene lookup returns CDR1 LNHDA and CDR2 SQIVND (reference sequence). The CDR3 DNA reads as TGTGCCAGTAGTACCTTCGGGACAGCATTCACCGGGGAGCTGTTTTTT. Translated, it gives CASSTFGTAFTGELFF.

The chain carries TRBV2 and TRBJ2-1; TRBD1 aligns across 9 bases. Germline CDR1 and CDR2: SNHLY and FYNNEI. This CDR3 has 15 residues. V was pared by 6 bases and J by 2 bases, with 5 bases of the junction left unmatched. The CDR3 loop reads CASSLRDRAYNEQFF. CDR3 bases: TGTGCCAGCAGCCTCCGGGACAGGGCCTACAATGAGCAGTTCTTC.

J is TRBJ1-1 and V is TRBV7-8, with TRBD1 matching over 11 bases. After removal of 6 bases from V and 7 bases from J, the junction contained 7 bases not matched to a gene. In germline, CDR1 is SGHVS, CDR2 FQNEAQ. The CDR3 has 14 amino acids. CDR3 DNA sequence: TGTGCCAGCAGGGGGACAGGGGGTAAGAGTGAAGCTTTCTTT. Protein sequence: CASRGTGGKSEAFF. Full variable domain (outside the CDR3, taken from reference TRBV7-8 and TRBJ1-1): GAGVSQSPRYKVAKRGQDVALRCDPISGHVSLFWYQQALGQGPEFLTYFQNEAQLDKSGLPSDRFFAERPEGSVSTLKIQRTQQEDSAVYLCASRGTGGKSEAFFGQGTRLTVV.

This clone has more than one count but fewer than ten. The rearrangement joins TRBV18 to TRBJ1-6, with 7 bases fitting TRBD1. CDR1 and CDR2 (germline): KGHSH, LQKENI. The CDR3 loop spans 16 amino acids. V was clipped by 5 bases and J by 8 bases; unmatched bases: 12. In nucleotides, the CDR3 is TGTGCCAGCTCAATCTCTCTGACAGGGACAGATTCACCCCTCCACTTT. Protein: CASSISLTGTDSPLHF.

This sequence joins TRBV6-5 and TRBJ2-1; TRBD2 matches at 8 bases. CDR3 length: 12 residues. V was clipped by 8 bases and J by 6 bases; unmatched bases: 3. In germline, CDR1 is MNHEY, CDR2 SVGAGI. The CDR3 region is CASPGTSNEQFF. The CDR3, as DNA: TGTGCCAGCCCTGGGACTAGCAATGAGCAGTTCTTC.